A selection of T cell receptor beta chains follows, all from one sample in a study of T-cell reconstitution after alpha-beta-depleted transplantation in children. MiXCR, run by TCRdb on the PCR reads, gives a single entry per CDR3 protein. This sample has fewer than 500,000 distinct CDR3 sequences, with 43% found just once. Here the sequenced sample was PBMCs, taken before TCRalphabeta/CD19-depleted stem cell transplant. Receptor source: a girl between 2 and 10 years old with aplastic anemia, due to receive a stem cell transplant. Both conserved end residues are trimmed from each CDR3. The D gene is left open where the match is weak.

V,D,length,CDR3
TRBV20-1,-,11,SVLGDSYNEQF
TRBV12-3/TRBV12-4,-,13,ASSPGRLGTGELF
TRBV12-3/TRBV12-4,-,12,ASSDGSSYNEQF
TRBV20-1,-,14,SARVGAGYTYNEQF
TRBV3-1,TRBD1,14,ASSRTGPRGNTEAF
TRBV10-3,TRBD2,15,AISGQGLAGGQETQY
TRBV29-1,-,13,SVVSSHGTLYEQY
TRBV5-1,-,12,ASSGTTGNTEAF
TRBV28,TRBD1,14,ASRLRQGTLGNTIY
TRBV5-1,-,12,ASSLDTPREKLF
TRBV15,TRBD2,16,ATSTPSFSGTSYNEQF
TRBV20-1,-,12,SASGTTGGQPQH
TRBV7-9,-,15,ASSLGGTGILSYEQY
TRBV12-3/TRBV12-4,TRBD2,12,ASSRLGLAGEQF
TRBV20-1,TRBD2,18,SARAPGSSGRAGSLDEQF
TRBV12-3/TRBV12-4,TRBD2,13,ASSLTGRQYNEQF
TRBV11-1,TRBD1,17,ASSLGNYNRGQVNNEQF
TRBV20-1,TRBD2,15,SALGLAGLSKADTQY
TRBV14,-,16,ASSQDRFGTYLQETQY
TRBV6-1,TRBD1,15,ASTTSGRGKGYNEQF
TRBV7-9,-,14,ASSFDQDLNTGELF
TRBV29-1,-,9,SVRDADTQY
TRBV24-1,-,15,ATRESGPSSATDTQY
TRBV5-1,-,12,ASSLEGMVDTQY
TRBV9,-,11,ASSLRGIDTQY
TRBV6-6,-,9,ASSYSDEAF
TRBV6-1,TRBD2,12,ASLPGGPQETQY
TRBV7-2,TRBD1,9,ASSPGGEQF
TRBV20-1,-,10,SASMGSYGYT
TRBV20-1,-,11,SARSPLGNGYT
TRBV28,-,11,ASLGRREETQY
TRBV20-1,-,12,SANQQGRTDTQY
TRBV7-6,-,13,ASSFTIRNTGELF
TRBV7-2,TRBD1,13,ASSLAQGDNQPQH
TRBV9,-,12,ASSVGPPHNEQF
TRBV7-2,-,13,ASSALPRRTGELF
TRBV5-1,-,13,ASSRAGSGSYEQY
TRBV29-1,TRBD1,11,SVHTGGLHGYT
TRBV5-1,TRBD1,11,ASSRGQGYAAF
TRBV6-1,TRBD2,11,ASSRSGDYEQY
TRBV20-1,-,11,SARSGLSDEQY
TRBV5-1,TRBD1,14,ASSFGTGGSWTEAF
TRBV2,-,12,ASSELSSSDTQY
TRBV19,-,11,ASSTDNYNEQF
TRBV11-3,TRBD1,12,ASSWDRGSTEAF
TRBV28,-,8,ASEGDEQY
TRBV20-1,-,13,SAATGMKVNQPQH
TRBV27,TRBD1,12,ASRKQGNVDTQY
TRBV7-9,-,11,ASSLPENTEAF
TRBV29-1,-,10,SVEDRRDEQF
TRBV6-2/TRBV6-3,-,13,ASHSFRDGAGRQY
TRBV2,TRBD2,12,ASRVAGSYNEQF
TRBV7-9,-,12,ASSLITGANVLT
TRBV7-3,-,11,ASSSDSGYEQF
TRBV10-3,-,10,ATDEGADTQY
TRBV20-1,TRBD2,12,SARVRGRVNEQY
TRBV5-1,-,11,ASRMGIAYEQY
TRBV19,-,13,ASSARGGAFTEAF